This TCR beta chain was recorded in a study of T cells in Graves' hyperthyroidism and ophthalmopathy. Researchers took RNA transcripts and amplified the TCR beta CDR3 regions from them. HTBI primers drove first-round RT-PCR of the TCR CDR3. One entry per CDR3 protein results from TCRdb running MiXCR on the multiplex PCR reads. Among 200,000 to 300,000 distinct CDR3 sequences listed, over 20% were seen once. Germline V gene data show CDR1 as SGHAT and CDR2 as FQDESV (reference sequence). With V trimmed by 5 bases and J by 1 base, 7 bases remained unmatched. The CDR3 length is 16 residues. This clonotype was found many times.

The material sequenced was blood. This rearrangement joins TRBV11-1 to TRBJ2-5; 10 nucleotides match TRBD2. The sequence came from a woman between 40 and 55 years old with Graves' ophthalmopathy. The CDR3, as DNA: TGTGCCAGCAGCCCCCTAGCGGGAGACCTCCAAGAGACCCAGTACTTC. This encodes CASSPLAGDLQETQYF.